In its sample, the clone carrying this T cell receptor (beta chain) was seen many times. The antigen is unknown. The data originate from a study of T-cell reconstitution after alpha-beta-depleted transplantation in children. Study observations and caveats: One year after transplant, T-cell counts and diversity came mostly from newly produced T cells. Several hundred rapidly expanded clones from non-depleted graft cells reportedly supplied alpha-beta T cells about two months post-transplant.

Preparation of the TCRbeta library involved a method that used unique molecular identifiers. One entry per CDR3 protein, called by TCRdb with MiXCR from the PCR reads. The profile shows several thousand distinct CDR3 sequences, less than 6% of them singletons. The trim removed 10 bases at V and 2 bases at J, leaving 4 bases unmatched. This CDR3 has 14 amino acids. Germline V gene data show CDR1 as ENHRY and CDR2 as SYGVKD. This TCR came from a child younger than two who had a stem cell transplant for acute myeloid leukemia, so the T cells may come from the graft donor. J is TRBJ2-3 and V is TRBV10-3; 12 positions match TRBD2. The sample here was PBMCs, mostly from graft donor cells, taken 180 days after TCRalphabeta/CD19-depleted stem cell transplant. The DNA of the CDR3 is TGTGCCACTCGACTAGCGGGGGACACAGATACGCAGTATTTT. Amino acids: CATRLAGDTDTQYF.